The 5 T cell receptor beta chains in this list originate from one sample, sequenced in a study of CD8+CD57+ T cells in acquired aplastic anemia. Genomic DNA served as template for TCR beta VDJ and CDR3 profiling. TCRdb called the reads again in MiXCR, with one record for every CDR3 protein. The sample holds more than 45,000 distinct CDR3 sequences, approximately 50% seen once. Patients who underwent sequencing had shown CD8+CD57+ cell expansion by flow cytometry. The sample consisted of sorted CD4+, CD8+, or CD8+CD57+ T cells (not recorded which) from PBMCs. These receptors originate from a human donor with aplastic anemia.

The chain recombines TRBV2 with TRBJ1-6; TRBD1 agrees at 7 bases. CDR3 size: 13 residues. The germline CDR1 and CDR2 sequences are SNHLY and FYNNEI. The V and J ends lost 5 bases and 8 bases, in that order; junction bases with no gene match: 3. The CDR3 bases are TGTGCCAGCAGTTACGACAGGGATTCACCCCTCCACTTT. Translating gives CASSYDRDSPLHF.

This chain connects TRBV24-1 to TRBJ1-2, with 8 bases that match TRBD1. This CDR3 spans 15 amino acids. Germline values: CDR1 KGHDR, CDR2 SFDVKD. V was clipped by 5 bases and J by 5 bases; unmatched bases: 9. CDR3 sequence reads: CATSGGTGWGYGYTF. CDR3 DNA sequence: TGTGCCACCAGTGGAGGGACAGGATGGGGTTATGGCTACACCTTC.

The chain recombines TRBV9 with TRBJ2-3, with 9 bases fitting TRBD1. Germline V gives CDR1 SGDLS, CDR2 YYNGEE. V gave up 4 bases and J gave up 1 base; unmatched junction bases: 4. There are 15 residues in the CDR3. CDR3 residues: CASSPRTGGTDTQYF. The CDR3 bases are TGTGCCAGCAGCCCCAGGACAGGGGGCACAGATACGCAGTATTTT.

The chain employs TRBV29-1 and TRBJ2-1; D unresolved. V lost 6 bases to trimming and J lost 5 bases, with 5 bases between them. The CDR3 runs 10 residues. Germline CDR1 SQVTM, CDR2 ANQGSEA. The CDR3 DNA reads TGCAGCGTCCTGGACAATGAGCAGTTCTTC. Amino acid sequence: CSVLDNEQFF.

This clonotype was observed many times. The chain has TRBV11-2 and TRBJ1-1; TRBD1 might be the D (6 bases). The CDR3 loop spans 18 amino acids. The ends were cut back, 5 bases at V and 10 bases at J, with 32 bases in the middle. Germline CDR1 SGHAT, CDR2 FQNNGV. DNA of the CDR3: TGTGCCAGCAGCCCCAACCCCTGGGACATCGGGGCGGACGAAGGAGCTTTCTTT. It specifies CASSPNPWDIGADEGAFF. The variable domain in full, with the rest retrieved from reference TRBV11-2 and TRBJ1-1, is EAGVAQSPRYKIIEKRQSVAFWCNPISGHATLYWYQQILGQGPKLLIQFQNNGVVDDSQLPKDRFSAERLKGVDSTLKIQPAKLEDSAVYLCASSPNPWDIGADEGAFFGQGTRLTVV.